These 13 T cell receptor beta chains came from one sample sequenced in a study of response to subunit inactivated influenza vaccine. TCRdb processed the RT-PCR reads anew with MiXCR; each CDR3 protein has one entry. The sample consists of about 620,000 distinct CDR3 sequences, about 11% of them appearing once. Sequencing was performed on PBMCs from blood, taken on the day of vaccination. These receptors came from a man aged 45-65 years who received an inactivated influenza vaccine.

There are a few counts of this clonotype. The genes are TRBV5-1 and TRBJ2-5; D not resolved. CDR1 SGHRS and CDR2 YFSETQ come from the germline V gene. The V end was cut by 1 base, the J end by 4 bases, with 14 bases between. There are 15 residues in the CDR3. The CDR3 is CASSLTPLEGETQYF. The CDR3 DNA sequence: TGCGCCAGCAGCTTGACTCCTCTGGAAGGAGAGACCCAGTACTTC.

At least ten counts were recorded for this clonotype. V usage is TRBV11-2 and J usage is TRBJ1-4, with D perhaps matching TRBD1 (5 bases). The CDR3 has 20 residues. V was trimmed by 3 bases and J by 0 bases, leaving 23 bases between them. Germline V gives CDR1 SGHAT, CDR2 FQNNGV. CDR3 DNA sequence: TGTGCCAGCAGCTTGGGGGGTCGGGCCAAAATAGATGCAACTAATGAAAAACTGTTTTTT. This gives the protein CASSLGGRAKIDATNEKLFF.

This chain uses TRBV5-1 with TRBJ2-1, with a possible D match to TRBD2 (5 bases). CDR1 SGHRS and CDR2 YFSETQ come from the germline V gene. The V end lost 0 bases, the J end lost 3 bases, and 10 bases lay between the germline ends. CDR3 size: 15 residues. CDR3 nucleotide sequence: TGCGCCAGCAGCTTGGTTCCCGGGAACTACAATGAGCAGTTCTTC. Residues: CASSLVPGNYNEQFF.

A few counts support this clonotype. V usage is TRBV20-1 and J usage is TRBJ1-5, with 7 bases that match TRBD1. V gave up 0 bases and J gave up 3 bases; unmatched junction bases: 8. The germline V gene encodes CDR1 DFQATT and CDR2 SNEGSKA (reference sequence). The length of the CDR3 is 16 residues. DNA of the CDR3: TGCAGTGCTAGAGATGGATCCGGGACAGTCAATCAGCCCCAGCATTTT. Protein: CSARDGSGTVNQPQHF.

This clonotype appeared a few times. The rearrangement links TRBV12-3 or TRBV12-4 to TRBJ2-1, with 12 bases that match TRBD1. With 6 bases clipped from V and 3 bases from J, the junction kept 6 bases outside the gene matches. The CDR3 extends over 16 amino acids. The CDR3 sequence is CASRGTGGAFYNEQFF. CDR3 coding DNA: TGTGCCAGCAGAGGGACAGGGGGCGCTTTCTACAATGAGCAGTTCTTC.

The DNA of the CDR3 is TGTGCCAGCACCTCAGGGGGGGCGGACTACGAGCAGTACTTC. Protein product: CASTSGGADYEQYF. This sequence joins TRBV28 and TRBJ2-7; D may be TRBD1 or TRBD2 (7 bases each). V was cut by 7 bases and J by 3 bases, with 16 bases left in between. The CDR3 spans 14 residues. Germline CDR1 MDHEN, CDR2 SYDVKM.

This CDR3 reads CASSLVSTVYGYTF. The CDR3, as DNA: TGTGCCAGCAGCTTAGTGTCGACAGTCTATGGCTACACCTTC. J is TRBJ1-2 and V is TRBV7-9; TRBD1 is a possible D gene (5 bases). Germline V lookup: CDR1 SEHNR, CDR2 FQNEAQ (reference sequence). V was clipped by 1 base and J by 4 bases, with 10 bases between them. This CDR3 region has 14 residues.

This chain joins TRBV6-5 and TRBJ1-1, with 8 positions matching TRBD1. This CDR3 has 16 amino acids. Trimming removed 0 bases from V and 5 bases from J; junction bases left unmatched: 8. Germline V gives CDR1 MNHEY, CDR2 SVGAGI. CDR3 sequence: CASSYSWTGSVTEAFF. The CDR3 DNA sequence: TGTGCCAGCAGTTACTCCTGGACAGGGAGCGTTACTGAAGCTTTCTTT.

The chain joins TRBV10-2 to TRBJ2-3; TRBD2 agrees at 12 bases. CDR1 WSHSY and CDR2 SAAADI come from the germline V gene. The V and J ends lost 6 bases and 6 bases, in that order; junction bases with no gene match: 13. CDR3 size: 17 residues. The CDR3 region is CASRTQGLAGHTDTQYF. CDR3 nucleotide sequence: TGCGCCAGCAGAACCCAAGGACTAGCGGGACACACGGATACGCAGTATTTT.

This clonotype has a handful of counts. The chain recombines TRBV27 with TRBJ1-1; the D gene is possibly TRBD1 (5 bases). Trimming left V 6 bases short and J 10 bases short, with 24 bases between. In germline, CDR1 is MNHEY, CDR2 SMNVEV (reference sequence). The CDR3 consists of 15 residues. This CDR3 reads CASSSMIQGPERAFF. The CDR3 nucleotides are TGTGCCAGCAGCTCCATGATTCAGGGACCGGAGCGAGCTTTCTTT.

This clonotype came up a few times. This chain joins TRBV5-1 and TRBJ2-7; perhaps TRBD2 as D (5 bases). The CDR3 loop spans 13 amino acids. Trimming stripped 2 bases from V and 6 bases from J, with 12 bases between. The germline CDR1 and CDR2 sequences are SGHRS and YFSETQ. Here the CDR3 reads CASSFNGRGEQYF. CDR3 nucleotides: TGCGCCAGCAGCTTTAACGGTCGGGGCGAGCAGTACTTC. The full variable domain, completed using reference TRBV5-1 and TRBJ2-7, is KAGVTQTPRYLIKTRGQQVTLSCSPISGHRSVSWYQQTPGQGLQFLFEYFSETQRNKGNFPGRFSGRQFSNSRSEMNVSTLELGDSALYLCASSFNGRGEQYFGPGTRLTVT.

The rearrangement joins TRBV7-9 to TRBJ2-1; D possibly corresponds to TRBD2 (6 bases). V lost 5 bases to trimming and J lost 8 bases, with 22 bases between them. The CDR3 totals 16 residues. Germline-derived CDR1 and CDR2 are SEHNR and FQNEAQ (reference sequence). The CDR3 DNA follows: TGTGCCAGCAGCGGTTGGGCTAGCGACCTAGGGGATGAGCAGTTCTTC. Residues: CASSGWASDLGDEQFF. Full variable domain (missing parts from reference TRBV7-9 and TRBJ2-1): DTGVSQNPRHKITKRGQNVTFRCDPISEHNRLYWYRQTLGQGPEFLTYFQNEAQLEKSRLLSDRFSAERPKGSFSTLEIQRTEQGDSAMYLCASSGWASDLGDEQFFGPGTRLTVL.

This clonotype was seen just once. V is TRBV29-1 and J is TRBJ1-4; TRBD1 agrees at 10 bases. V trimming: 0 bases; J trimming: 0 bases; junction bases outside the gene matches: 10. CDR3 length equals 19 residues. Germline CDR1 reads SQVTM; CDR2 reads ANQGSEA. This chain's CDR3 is CSVEDLRTGGVATNEKLFF. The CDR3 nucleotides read TGCAGCGTTGAAGATCTTAGGACAGGGGGGGTGGCAACTAATGAAAAACTGTTTTTT.